This TCR beta chain appears in the sequencing data of a study of CD8 T cells in ankylosing spondylitis. Study results and caveats: Matched synovial fluid from ankylosing spondylitis patients was reported to be enriched for disease-linked clones. Earlier work had already found some motif variants in reactive arthritis synovial fluid and blood. Clones that were linked to disease were CD8+ and were relatively rare in peripheral blood. Within ankylosing spondylitis blood, a TCR beta motif made up of several highly homologous variants appeared to be characteristic.

Germline CDR1 and CDR2: MNHEY and SVGEGT. V dropped 5 bases and J dropped 16 bases, with 18 bases sitting between them. This CDR3 has 12 residues. The authors made TCR beta libraries by quantitative 5'-RACE with molecular barcodes. TCRdb reprocessed the 5' RACE reads with MiXCR, giving one entry per CDR3 protein. Of more than 600,000 distinct CDR3 sequences in the sample, around 19% were seen once. In regard to this clonotype: Its antigen is as yet unknown.

Sequencing was done on a sample of blood, either unsorted or a sorted T cell fraction (not recorded which). The chain has TRBV6-2 or TRBV6-3 and TRBJ1-5, with D possibly matching TRBD1 (5 bases). The clonotype comes from a male donor with ankylosing spondylitis. The chain's CDR3 is CASSNGGTATHF. The CDR3 region has the DNA TGTGCCAGCAGTAACGGGGGAACCGCTACTCATTTT.